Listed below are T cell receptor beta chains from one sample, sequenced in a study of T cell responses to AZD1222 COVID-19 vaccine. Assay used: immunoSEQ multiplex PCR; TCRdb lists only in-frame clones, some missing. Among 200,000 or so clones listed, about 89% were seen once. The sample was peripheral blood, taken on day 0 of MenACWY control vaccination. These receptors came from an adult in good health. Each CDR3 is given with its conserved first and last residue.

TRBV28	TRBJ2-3	CASSLSGSGSTDTQYF
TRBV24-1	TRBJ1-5	CATSDLGQPQHF
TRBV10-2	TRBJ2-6	CASNRGQGLAGANVLTF
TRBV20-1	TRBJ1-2	CSAGNNYGYTF
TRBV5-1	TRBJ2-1	CASSSGTSSYNEQFF
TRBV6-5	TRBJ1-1	CASSYSIELNTEAFF
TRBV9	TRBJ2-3	CASSMTSGAADTQYF
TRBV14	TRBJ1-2	CASSHDRGGYTF
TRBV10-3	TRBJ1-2	CAISESGRREGYTF
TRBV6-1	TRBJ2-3	CASSVASGTGTDTQYF
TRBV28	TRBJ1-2	CASSLRGGGYTF
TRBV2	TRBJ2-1	CASDAGPGSSYNEQFF
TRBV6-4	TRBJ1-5	CASSEQGAHPLSNQPQHF
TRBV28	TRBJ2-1	CASPRDSYNEQFF
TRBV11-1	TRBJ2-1	CASSLVSSGRMDEQFF
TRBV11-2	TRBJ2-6	CASSLPWRVGVSGANVLTF
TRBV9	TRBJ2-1	CASSGSEQFF
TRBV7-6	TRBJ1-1	CASSLAQTGSTEAFF
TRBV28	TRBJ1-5	CASSLQTGFNQPQHF
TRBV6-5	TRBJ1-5	CASTWGGLGQPQHF
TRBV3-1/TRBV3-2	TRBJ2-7	CASSIQPGVSYEQYF
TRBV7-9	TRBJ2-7	CASSPAGTGFYEQYF